The clone carrying this T cell receptor (beta chain) was detected ten times or more. Its antigen is undetermined. Germline values: CDR1 SQVTM, CDR2 ANQGSEA. There are 14 residues in the CDR3. Trimming took off 3 bases at V and 3 bases at J, with 12 bases between the two ends. This record belongs to a study of CD8+CD57+ T cells in acquired aplastic anemia. Study at large: Sorting CD4+ and CD8+ cells gave DNA averaging roughly 3.5 ug.

Using genomic DNA as the template, TCR beta VDJ and CDR3 profiling was carried out. A single record per CDR3 protein comes from TCRdb applying MiXCR to the reads. The sample has fewer than 250,000 distinct CDR3 sequences, 47% seen once. Those patients picked for sequencing had displayed CD8+CD57+ cell expansion on flow cytometry. The enrolled patients all had severe acquired aplastic anemia. At blood sampling, none of the patients had yet received therapy. Study-wide findings and caveats: Overlapping CD8+ CDR3 repertoires of patients and controls contained nearly 30 shared sequences.

The chain uses TRBV29-1 and TRBJ2-1; D unresolved. This sequence was found in a human donor with aplastic anemia. The sample consisted of sorted CD4+, CD8+, or CD8+CD57+ T cells (not recorded which) from PBMCs. The CDR3 DNA reads as TGCAGCGTTGACGGTCAAGACCTCTACAATGAGCAGTTCTTC. Translation gives CSVDGQDLYNEQFF.